The clone carrying this T cell receptor (beta chain) was recorded a few times. Deletions cut 1 base from V and 7 bases from J, with 4 bases between. Germline CDR1 is LGHDT and CDR2 is YNNKEL (reference sequence). CDR3 length: 11 residues. This sample was included in a study of T cell responses to AZD1222 COVID-19 vaccine. Produced via immunoSEQ multiplex PCR; TCRdb's table is partial and in-frame only. The sample holds fewer than 150,000 clones, 84% seen once. The chain carries TRBV3-1 (or the pseudogene TRBV3-2) and TRBJ1-1; D not resolved. The sequencing used peripheral blood, collected on day 0 of AZD1222 vaccination. The clonotype comes from an adult in good health. The CDR3 DNA reads as TGTGCCAGCAGCCAAGGGTATGAAGCTTTCTTT. Translating gives CASSQGYEAFF.